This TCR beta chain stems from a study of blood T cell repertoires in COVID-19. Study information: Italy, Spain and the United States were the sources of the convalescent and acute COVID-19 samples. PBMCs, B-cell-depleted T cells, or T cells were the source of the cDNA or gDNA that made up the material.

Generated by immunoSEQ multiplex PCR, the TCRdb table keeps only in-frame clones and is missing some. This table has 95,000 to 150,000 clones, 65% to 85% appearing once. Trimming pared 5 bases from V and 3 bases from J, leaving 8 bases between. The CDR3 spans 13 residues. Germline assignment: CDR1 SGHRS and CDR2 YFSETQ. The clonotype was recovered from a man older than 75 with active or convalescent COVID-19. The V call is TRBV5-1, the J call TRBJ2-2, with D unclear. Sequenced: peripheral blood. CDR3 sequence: CASSPRDTGELFF. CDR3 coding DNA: TGCGCCAGCAGTCCTCGGGACACCGGGGAGCTGTTTTTT.